This is a list of T cell receptor beta chains from one sample in a study of blood T cell repertoires in COVID-19. The data were produced by immunoSEQ multiplex PCR, yet TCRdb's version contains in-frame clones alone and is incomplete. The sample consists of approximately 38,000 clones, around 88% of them appearing once. Sequencing was performed on peripheral blood. The receptor set was obtained from a woman in her sixties or seventies with active COVID-19. Both conserved end residues are part of each CDR3. Fields, in order: clone size, J gene, V gene, D gene, CDR3 protein, CDR3 DNA. D genes are given only for firm matches. Clone size is not always given. Where it is, it says once, few, many or a class for expanded clones.

abundance: once
j_gene: TRBJ1-1
v_gene: TRBV28
d_gene: TRBD1
CDR3aa: CATYYPGQGVAFF
CDR3nt: TGTGCCACCTATTATCCGGGACAGGGAGTAGCTTTCTTT

abundance: once
j_gene: TRBJ2-3
v_gene: TRBV7-2
d_gene: -
CDR3aa: CASSSERDTQYF
CDR3nt: TGTGCCAGCAGCTCCGAGCGGGATACGCAGTATTTT

abundance: -
j_gene: TRBJ1-5
v_gene: TRBV27
d_gene: TRBD1
CDR3aa: CATHPGTGVEQPQHF
CDR3nt: TGTGCCACCCATCCCGGGACAGGGGTTGAGCAGCCCCAGCATTTT

abundance: -
j_gene: TRBJ2-5
v_gene: TRBV7-2
d_gene: TRBD2
CDR3aa: CASSFLAGLQETQYF
CDR3nt: TGTGCCAGCAGCTTCCTAGCGGGCCTCCAAGAGACCCAGTACTTC

abundance: -
j_gene: TRBJ2-5
v_gene: TRBV7-8
d_gene: -
CDR3aa: CASSYRTDARETQYF
CDR3nt: TGTGCCAGCAGCTACCGGACAGATGCTCGGGAGACCCAGTACTTC

abundance: -
j_gene: TRBJ2-1
v_gene: TRBV10-3
d_gene: -
CDR3aa: CAIGVPSARPQFF
CDR3nt: TGTGCCATCGGGGTACCTAGCGCCCGGCCGCAGTTCTTC

abundance: -
j_gene: TRBJ1-1
v_gene: TRBV29-1
d_gene: -
CDR3aa: CSVVGQMNTEAFF
CDR3nt: TGCAGCGTTGTAGGACAGATGAACACTGAAGCTTTCTTT

abundance: -
j_gene: TRBJ2-7
v_gene: TRBV6-5
d_gene: TRBD1
CDR3aa: CATQRQGINEQYF
CDR3nt: TGTGCCACCCAGAGACAGGGGATAAACGAGCAGTACTTC

abundance: -
j_gene: TRBJ1-6
v_gene: TRBV2
d_gene: -
CDR3aa: CASSGSSPLHF
CDR3nt: TGTGCCAGCAGTGGAAGCTCACCCCTCCACTTT

abundance: -
j_gene: TRBJ2-2
v_gene: TRBV5-1
d_gene: TRBD1
CDR3aa: CASSRWDRGDTGELFF
CDR3nt: TGCGCCAGCAGCCGTTGGGACAGGGGAGACACCGGGGAGCTGTTTTTT

abundance: -
j_gene: TRBJ2-3
v_gene: TRBV7-8
d_gene: TRBD2
CDR3aa: CASSLAGVSGGGTQYF
CDR3nt: TGTGCCAGCAGCTTAGCAGGAGTTAGCGGGGGTGGAACGCAGTATTTT

abundance: -
j_gene: TRBJ2-2
v_gene: TRBV6-6
d_gene: TRBD2
CDR3aa: CASSFAGGPGTGELFF
CDR3nt: TGTGCCAGCAGTTTCGCGGGGGGGCCTGGCACCGGGGAGCTGTTTTTT